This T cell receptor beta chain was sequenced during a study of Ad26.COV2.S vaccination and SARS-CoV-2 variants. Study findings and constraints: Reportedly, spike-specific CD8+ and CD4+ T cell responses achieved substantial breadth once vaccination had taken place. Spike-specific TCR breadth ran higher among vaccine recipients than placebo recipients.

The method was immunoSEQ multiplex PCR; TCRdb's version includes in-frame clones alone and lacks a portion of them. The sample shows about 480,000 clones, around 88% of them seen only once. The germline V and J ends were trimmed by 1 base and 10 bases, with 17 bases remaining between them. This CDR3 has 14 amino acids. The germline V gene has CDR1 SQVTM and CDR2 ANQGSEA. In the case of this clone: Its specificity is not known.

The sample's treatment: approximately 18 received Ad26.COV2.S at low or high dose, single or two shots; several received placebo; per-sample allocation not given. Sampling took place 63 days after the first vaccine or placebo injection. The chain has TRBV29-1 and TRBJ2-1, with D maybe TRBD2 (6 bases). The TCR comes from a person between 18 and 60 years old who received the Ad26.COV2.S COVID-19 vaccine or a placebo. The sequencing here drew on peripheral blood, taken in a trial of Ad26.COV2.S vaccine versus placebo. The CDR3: CSVEVSEWGEEQFF. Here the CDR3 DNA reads TGCAGCGTTGAAGTAAGTGAGTGGGGGGAAGAGCAGTTCTTC.